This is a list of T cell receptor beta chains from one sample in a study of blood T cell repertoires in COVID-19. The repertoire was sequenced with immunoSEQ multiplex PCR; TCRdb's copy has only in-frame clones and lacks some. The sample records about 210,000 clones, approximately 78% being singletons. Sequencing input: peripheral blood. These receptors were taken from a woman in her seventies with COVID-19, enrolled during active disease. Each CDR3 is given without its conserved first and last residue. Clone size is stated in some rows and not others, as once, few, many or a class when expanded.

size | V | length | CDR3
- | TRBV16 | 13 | ASSLRTGGNTEAF
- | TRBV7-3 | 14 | ASSLTGQTGANVLT
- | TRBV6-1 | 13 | ASREAGTANYGYT
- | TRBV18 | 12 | ASSPYETGSGYT
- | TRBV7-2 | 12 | ASSTPSEGNIQY
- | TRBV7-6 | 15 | ASSLARREFNNSPLH
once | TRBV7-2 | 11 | ASSLVGAAKAF
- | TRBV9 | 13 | ASSVGQASTDTQY
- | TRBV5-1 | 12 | ASSSGQPFSGYT
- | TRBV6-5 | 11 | ASRVVQGGLLF
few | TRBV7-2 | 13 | ASSSVGQLNTEAF
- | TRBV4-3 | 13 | ASSQVAGAPYGYT
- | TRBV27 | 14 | ASSLGAGAPNSPLH
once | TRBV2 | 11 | ASSRERDNEQF
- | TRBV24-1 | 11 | ALDYGGTDEQF
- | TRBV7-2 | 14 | ASSSRGRGGTDTQY
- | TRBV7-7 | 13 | ASSFSEKNTGELF
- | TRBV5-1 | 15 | ASSASTKEWSYNEQF
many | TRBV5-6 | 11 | ASTDRILNTIY
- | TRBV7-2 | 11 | ASSAGAITEAF
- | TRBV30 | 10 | AWSVNIREQF
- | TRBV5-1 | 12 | ASSWDWSQETQY
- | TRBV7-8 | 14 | ASSPNLDRGGLGYT
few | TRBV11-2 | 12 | ASSLDRATDTQY
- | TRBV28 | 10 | ASSLQGYGYT
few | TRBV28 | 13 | ASSLGGGRSDTQY
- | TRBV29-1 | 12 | SVVVGFREDTQY
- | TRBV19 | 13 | ASSGRGPSYNEQF
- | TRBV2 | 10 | ASSEQGEKLF
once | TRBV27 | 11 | ASSFGRTGGYT
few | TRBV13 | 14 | ASSPRAGGSNTEAF
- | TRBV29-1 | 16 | SVELSGRARSSTDTQY
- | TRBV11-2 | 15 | ASSKGLAGVSPNEQY
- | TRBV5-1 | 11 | ASSERRGEKLF
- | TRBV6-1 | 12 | ASSETGMNTEAF
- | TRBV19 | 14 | ASSIGGQGARETQY
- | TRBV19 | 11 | ASMLDPGDEQF
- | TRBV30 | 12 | AWLDGTSYNEQF
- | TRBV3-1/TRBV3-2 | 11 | ASSRAGGYEQY
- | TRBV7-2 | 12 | ASSLKGLGNEQF
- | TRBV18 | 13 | ASSPARQVGYGYT
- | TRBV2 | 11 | ASSRDRGTEAF
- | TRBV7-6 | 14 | ATSETSGSSYNEQF
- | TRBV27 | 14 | ASSLSPPGFIYEQY
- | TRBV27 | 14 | ASSFLTTGVYTEAF
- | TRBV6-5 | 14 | ASSYLGTSGYNEQF
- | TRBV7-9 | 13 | ASSLGGQGSYEQY
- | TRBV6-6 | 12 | ASSSGTNKRPQY
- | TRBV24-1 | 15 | ATSDRGLAGIRDEQF
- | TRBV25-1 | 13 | ASSDPWGQDTEAF
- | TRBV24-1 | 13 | ATGSGGQSTDTQY
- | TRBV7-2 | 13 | ASSPRSLHPNEQF